The clone carrying this T cell receptor beta chain was observed a handful of times. Germline CDR1 LGHNT, CDR2 FRNRAP. V lost 7 bases to trimming and J lost 0 bases, with 9 bases between them. The CDR3 loop spans 14 amino acids. The record originates from a study of radiotherapy plus CTLA-4 blockade in lung cancer. Repertoires were generated with immunoSEQ multiplex PCR, while TCRdb's copy carries only in-frame clones and drops some. The top ten hold more than 20% of the sample, which has about 43,000 clones, roughly two thirds seen once. This TCR was sampled from a human donor with non-small cell lung cancer who had a partial response to radiotherapy plus ipilimumab. This specimen was peripheral blood, taken from a patient treated with radiotherapy plus ipilimumab. The chain has TRBV12-5 and TRBJ1-4; no firm D call. CDR3 nucleotides: TGTGCTAGTGCCCTCGGAGCAACTAATGAAAAACTGTTTTTT. As protein: CASALGATNEKLFF.